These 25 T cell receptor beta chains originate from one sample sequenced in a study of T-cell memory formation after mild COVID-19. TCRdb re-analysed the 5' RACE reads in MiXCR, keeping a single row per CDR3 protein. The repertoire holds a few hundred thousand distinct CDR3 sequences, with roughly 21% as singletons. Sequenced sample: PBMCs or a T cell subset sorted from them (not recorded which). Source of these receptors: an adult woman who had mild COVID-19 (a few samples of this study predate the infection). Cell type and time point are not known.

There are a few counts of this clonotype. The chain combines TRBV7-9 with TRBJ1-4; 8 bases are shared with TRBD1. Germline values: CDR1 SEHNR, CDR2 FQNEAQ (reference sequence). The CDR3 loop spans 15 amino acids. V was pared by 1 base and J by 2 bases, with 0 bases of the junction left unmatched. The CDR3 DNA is TGTGCCAGCAGCTTAGGGACAGGGACTAATGAAAAACTGTTTTTT. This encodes CASSLGTGTNEKLFF.

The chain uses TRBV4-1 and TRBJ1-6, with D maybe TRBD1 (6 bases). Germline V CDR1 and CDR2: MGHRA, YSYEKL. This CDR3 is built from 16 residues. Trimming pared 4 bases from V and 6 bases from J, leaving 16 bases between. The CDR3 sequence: CASSLDLGGGNSPLHF. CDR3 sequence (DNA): TGCGCCAGCAGCCTCGATCTAGGAGGGGGTAATTCACCCCTCCACTTT.

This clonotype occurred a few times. The CDR3 region is CASRKTGMETQYF. DNA of the CDR3: TGTGCCAGCAGGAAGACAGGGATGGAGACCCAGTACTTC. The V gene is TRBV6-1, the J gene TRBJ2-5; TRBD1 matches 7 bases. J was trimmed by 5 bases and V by 6 bases; bases with no gene match: 6. Germline loops: CDR1 MNHNS, CDR2 SASEGT. The CDR3 loop spans 13 amino acids.

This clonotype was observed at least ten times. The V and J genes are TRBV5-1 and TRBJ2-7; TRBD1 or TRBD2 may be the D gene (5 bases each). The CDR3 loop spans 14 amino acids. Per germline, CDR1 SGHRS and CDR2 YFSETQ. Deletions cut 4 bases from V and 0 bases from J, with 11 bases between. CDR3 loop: CASSPGTHSYEQYF. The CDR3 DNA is TGCGCCAGCAGCCCAGGGACCCACTCCTACGAGCAGTACTTC.

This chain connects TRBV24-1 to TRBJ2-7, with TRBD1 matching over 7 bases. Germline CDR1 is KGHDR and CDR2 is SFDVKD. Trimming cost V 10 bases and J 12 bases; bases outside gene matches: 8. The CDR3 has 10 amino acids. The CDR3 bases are TGTGCCACAAACAGGGGAACGGGGTACTTC. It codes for CATNRGTGYF.

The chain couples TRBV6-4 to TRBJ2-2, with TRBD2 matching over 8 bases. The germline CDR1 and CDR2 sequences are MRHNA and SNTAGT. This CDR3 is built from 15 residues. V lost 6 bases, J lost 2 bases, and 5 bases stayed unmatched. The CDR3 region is CASSPGGPNTGELFF. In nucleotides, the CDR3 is TGTGCCAGCAGCCCGGGGGGGCCTAACACCGGGGAGCTGTTTTTT.

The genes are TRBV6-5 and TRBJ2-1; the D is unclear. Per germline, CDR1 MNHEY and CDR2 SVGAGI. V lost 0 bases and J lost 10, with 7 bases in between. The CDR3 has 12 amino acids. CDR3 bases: TGTGCCAGCAGTTACTCCGGGCGGGAGCAGTTCTTC. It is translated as CASSYSGREQFF.

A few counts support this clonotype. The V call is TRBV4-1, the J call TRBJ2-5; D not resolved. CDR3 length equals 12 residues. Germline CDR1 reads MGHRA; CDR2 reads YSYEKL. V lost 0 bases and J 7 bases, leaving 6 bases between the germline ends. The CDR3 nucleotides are TGCGCCAGCAGCCAAGATCGGGTGACCCAGTACTTC. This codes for CASSQDRVTQYF.

The CDR3 reads CASSPNDGEANEKLFF. For the CDR3, the DNA is TGCGCCAGCAGCCCGAACGACGGCGAGGCTAATGAAAAACTGTTTTTT. This rearrangement joins TRBV4-1 to TRBJ1-4; D is unresolved. From germline, CDR1 is MGHRA and CDR2 YSYEKL. The CDR3 length is 16 residues. V was clipped by 4 bases and J by 3 bases, with 15 bases between them.

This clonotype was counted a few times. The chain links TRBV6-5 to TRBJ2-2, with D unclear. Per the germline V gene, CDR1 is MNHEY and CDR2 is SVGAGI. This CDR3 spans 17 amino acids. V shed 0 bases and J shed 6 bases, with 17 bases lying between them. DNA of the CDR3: TGTGCCAGCAGTTACTCGATTGCGGCTGGGAATTCCGGGGAGCTGTTTTTT. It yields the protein CASSYSIAAGNSGELFF.

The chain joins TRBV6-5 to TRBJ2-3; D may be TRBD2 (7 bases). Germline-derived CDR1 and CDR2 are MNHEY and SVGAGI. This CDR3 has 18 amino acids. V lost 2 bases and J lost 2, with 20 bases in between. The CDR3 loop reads CASSYKRLPGGFTDTQYF. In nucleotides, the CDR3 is TGTGCCAGCAGTTACAAGAGGTTACCGGGGGGCTTCACAGATACGCAGTATTTT.

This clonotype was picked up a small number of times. CDR3 residues: CASSTQGELFF. The CDR3 DNA follows: TGTGCCAGCAGCACGCAGGGAGAGCTGTTTTTT. V gene TRBV9 combines with J gene TRBJ2-2, with D tentatively TRBD1 (5 bases). V was shortened by 4 bases and J by 11 bases, with 9 bases between the two germline ends. The CDR3 loop spans 11 amino acids. CDR1 is SGDLS, CDR2 YYNGEE, per germline.

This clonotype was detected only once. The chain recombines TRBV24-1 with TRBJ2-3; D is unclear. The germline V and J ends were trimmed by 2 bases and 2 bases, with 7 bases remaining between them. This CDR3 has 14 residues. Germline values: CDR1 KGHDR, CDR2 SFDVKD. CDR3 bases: TGTGCCACCAGTGATTGGTCGCTCACAGATACGCAGTATTTT. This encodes CATSDWSLTDTQYF.

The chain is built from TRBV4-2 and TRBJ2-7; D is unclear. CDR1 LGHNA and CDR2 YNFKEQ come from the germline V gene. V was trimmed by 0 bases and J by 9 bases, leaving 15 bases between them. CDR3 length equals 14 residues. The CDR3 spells CASSQDRSPAWQYF. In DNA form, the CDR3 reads TGTGCCAGCAGCCAAGATCGTTCGCCGGCGTGGCAGTACTTC.

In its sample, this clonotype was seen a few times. As DNA, the CDR3 is TGTGCCACCAGCAACTACAGGGCTGGGAATAGCAATCAGCCCCAGCATTTT. It is translated as CATSNYRAGNSNQPQHF. The chain has TRBV15 and TRBJ1-5, with D tentatively TRBD1 (6 bases). Germline V gene lookup returns CDR1 LNHNV and CDR2 YYDKDF (reference sequence). The CDR3 length is 17 residues. Trimming shortened V by 4 bases and J by 0 bases, and 16 bases separated the two germline ends.

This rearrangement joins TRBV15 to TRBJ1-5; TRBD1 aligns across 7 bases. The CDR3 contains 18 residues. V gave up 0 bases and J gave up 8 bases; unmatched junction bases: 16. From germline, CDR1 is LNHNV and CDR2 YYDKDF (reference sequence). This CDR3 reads CATSRDWGTAFVTKPQHF. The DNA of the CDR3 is TGTGCCACCAGCAGAGATTGGGGGACAGCCTTTGTCACGAAGCCCCAGCATTTT.

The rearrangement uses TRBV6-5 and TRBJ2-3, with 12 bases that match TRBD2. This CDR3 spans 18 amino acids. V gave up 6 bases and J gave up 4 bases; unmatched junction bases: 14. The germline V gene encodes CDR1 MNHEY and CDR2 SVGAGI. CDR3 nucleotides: TGTGCCAGCAGGGTACTAGCGGGAGGTTTCCCGGGGGCAGATACGCAGTATTTT. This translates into CASRVLAGGFPGADTQYF.

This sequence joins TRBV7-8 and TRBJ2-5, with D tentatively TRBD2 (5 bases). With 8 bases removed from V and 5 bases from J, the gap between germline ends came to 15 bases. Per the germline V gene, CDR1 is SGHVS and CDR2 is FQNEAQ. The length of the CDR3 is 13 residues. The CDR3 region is CASESGDQETQYF. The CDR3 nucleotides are TGTGCCAGCGAGAGCGGTGATCAGGAGACCCAGTACTTC.

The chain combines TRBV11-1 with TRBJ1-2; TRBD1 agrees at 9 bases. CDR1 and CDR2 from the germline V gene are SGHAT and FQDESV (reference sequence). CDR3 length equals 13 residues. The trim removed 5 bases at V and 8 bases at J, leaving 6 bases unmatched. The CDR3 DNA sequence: TGTGCCAGCAGCCCGGACAGGGGACACGGCTACACCTTC. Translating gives CASSPDRGHGYTF.

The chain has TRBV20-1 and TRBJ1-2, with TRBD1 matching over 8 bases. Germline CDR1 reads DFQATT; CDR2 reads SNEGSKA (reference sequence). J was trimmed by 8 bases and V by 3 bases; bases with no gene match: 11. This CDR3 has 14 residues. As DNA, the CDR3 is TGCAGTGCTAGCTCTACGAGGGACAGGAGGGGCTACACCTTC. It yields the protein CSASSTRDRRGYTF.

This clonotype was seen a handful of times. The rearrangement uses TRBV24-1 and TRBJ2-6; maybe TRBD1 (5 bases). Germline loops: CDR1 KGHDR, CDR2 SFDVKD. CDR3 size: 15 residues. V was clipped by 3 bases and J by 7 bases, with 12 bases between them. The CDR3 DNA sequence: TGTGCCACCAGTGATATACAGGTTGGAGCCAACGTCCTGACTTTC. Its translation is CATSDIQVGANVLTF.

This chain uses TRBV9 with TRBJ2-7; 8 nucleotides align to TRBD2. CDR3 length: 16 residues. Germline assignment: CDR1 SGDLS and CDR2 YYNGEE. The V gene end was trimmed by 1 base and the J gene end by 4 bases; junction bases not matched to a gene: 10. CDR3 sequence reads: CASSVSTSARPYEQYF. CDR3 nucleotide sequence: TGTGCCAGCAGCGTATCGACTAGCGCCAGACCTTACGAGCAGTACTTC.

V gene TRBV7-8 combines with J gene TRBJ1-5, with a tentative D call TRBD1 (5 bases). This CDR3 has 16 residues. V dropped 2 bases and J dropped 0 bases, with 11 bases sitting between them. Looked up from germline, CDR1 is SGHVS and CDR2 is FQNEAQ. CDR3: CASSLRGSDSNQPQHF. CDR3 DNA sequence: TGTGCCAGCAGCTTAAGGGGTTCAGATAGCAATCAGCCCCAGCATTTT.

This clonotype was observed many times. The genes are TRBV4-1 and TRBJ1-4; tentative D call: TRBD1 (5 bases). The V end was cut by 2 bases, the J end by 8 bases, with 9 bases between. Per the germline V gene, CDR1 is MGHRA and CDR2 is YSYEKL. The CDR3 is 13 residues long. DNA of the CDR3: TGCGCCAGCAGCCAATCAAACAGGGAAAAACTGTTTTTT. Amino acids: CASSQSNREKLFF.

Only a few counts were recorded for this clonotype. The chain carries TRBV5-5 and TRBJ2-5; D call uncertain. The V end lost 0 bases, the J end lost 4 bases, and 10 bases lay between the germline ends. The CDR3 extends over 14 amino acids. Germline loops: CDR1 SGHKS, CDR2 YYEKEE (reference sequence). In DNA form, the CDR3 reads TGTGCCAGCAGCTTGGAGGACCGGACAGAGACCCAGTACTTC. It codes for CASSLEDRTETQYF.